The sequence of this TCR beta chain was determined in a study of blood T cell repertoires in COVID-19. In germline, CDR1 is SGHAT, CDR2 FQNNGV. This CDR3 contains 17 residues. With 1 base removed from V and 3 bases from J, the gap between germline ends came to 18 bases. In the original workflow: Cell counts per sample came from amplifying reference gene primers. The protocol was immunoSEQ multiplex PCR, while the TCRdb copy is restricted to in-frame clones and leaves out a portion. V and J calls and clone size come straight from that table; D and trimming were deduced from the DNA. The repertoire includes approximately 200,000 clones, about 80% of them detected once, and around 2% sits in the top ten.

The clonotype comes from a woman aged 60-75 years with acute or convalescent COVID-19. This rearrangement joins TRBV11-2 to TRBJ1-2; D perhaps matches TRBD1 (5 bases). What was sequenced was peripheral blood. The CDR3 nucleotides read TGTGCCAGCAGCTTAGCGGCAGGGAAGAGGATGGACTATGGCTACACCTTC. This sequence encodes CASSLAAGKRMDYGYTF.